The rows below give T cell receptor beta chains drawn from one sample of a study of blood T cells in healthy people across ages. TCRdb re-called the 5' RACE reads through MiXCR, storing one row per CDR3 protein. The sample records 1.5 million to 1.8 million distinct CDR3 sequences, 35% to 45% being singletons. Sequenced sample: blood. These receptors all come from a woman aged 18-29 years in good health. Each CDR3 is given with its conserved first and last residue. Each record gives: J gene, clone size, V gene, D gene, CDR3 protein, CDR3 DNA. A D gene is named only where the DNA matches it firmly. Only part of the rows carry a size: once, few, many, or a class if the clone is expanded.

j_gene: TRBJ2-1
abundance: few
v_gene: TRBV7-9
d_gene: .
CDR3aa: CASSLASWNNEQFF
CDR3nt: TGTGCCAGCAGCTTAGCGTCCTGGAACAATGAGCAGTTCTTC

j_gene: TRBJ2-7
abundance: .
v_gene: TRBV29-1
d_gene: TRBD1
CDR3aa: CSVEDRPGGVDEQYF
CDR3nt: TGCAGCGTTGAAGATAGGCCAGGGGGCGTGGACGAGCAGTACTTC

j_gene: TRBJ2-1
abundance: .
v_gene: TRBV7-8
d_gene: TRBD2
CDR3aa: CASSLSGGFFLEQFF
CDR3nt: TGTGCCAGCAGCTTAAGCGGGGGGTTTTTTCTTGAGCAGTTCTTC

j_gene: TRBJ2-3
abundance: .
v_gene: TRBV29-1
d_gene: TRBD2
CDR3aa: CSVLAGTTDTQYF
CDR3nt: TGCAGCGTTTTAGCGGGGACCACAGATACGCAGTATTTT

j_gene: TRBJ1-1
abundance: few
v_gene: TRBV7-9
d_gene: TRBD1
CDR3aa: CASSPTGLSEAFF
CDR3nt: TGTGCCAGCAGCCCGACAGGGCTATCTGAAGCTTTCTTT

j_gene: TRBJ2-3
abundance: .
v_gene: TRBV5-5
d_gene: .
CDR3aa: CASGIWGAADTQYF
CDR3nt: TGTGCCAGCGGGATCTGGGGGGCGGCAGATACGCAGTATTTT

j_gene: TRBJ2-3
abundance: few
v_gene: TRBV12-3/TRBV12-4
d_gene: TRBD2
CDR3aa: CASSSGLADGDTQYF
CDR3nt: TGTGCCAGCAGTTCTGGACTAGCGGACGGAGATACGCAGTATTTT

j_gene: TRBJ1-2
abundance: few
v_gene: TRBV7-9
d_gene: .
CDR3aa: CASSPGWVNYGYTF
CDR3nt: TGTGCCAGCAGCCCCGGATGGGTCAACTATGGCTACACCTTC

j_gene: TRBJ2-7
abundance: .
v_gene: TRBV6-1
d_gene: TRBD1
CDR3aa: CASSDPTGASYEQYF
CDR3nt: TGTGCCAGCAGTGACCCGACAGGGGCTAGCTACGAGCAGTACTTC

j_gene: TRBJ1-6
abundance: .
v_gene: TRBV20-1
d_gene: TRBD1
CDR3aa: CSASRDSNSPLHF
CDR3nt: TGCAGTGCTAGTAGGGACAGCAATTCACCCCTCCACTTT

j_gene: TRBJ1-5
abundance: .
v_gene: TRBV7-9
d_gene: TRBD1
CDR3aa: CASSLTWDSTTEGNQPQHF
CDR3nt: TGTGCCAGCAGCTTAACATGGGACAGCACTACCGAGGGAAATCAGCCCCAGCATTTT

j_gene: TRBJ2-7
abundance: few
v_gene: TRBV12-3/TRBV12-4
d_gene: .
CDR3aa: CATSVGISSYEQYF
CDR3nt: TGTGCCACCAGTGTAGGTATTAGTTCCTACGAGCAGTACTTC

j_gene: TRBJ2-5
abundance: .
v_gene: TRBV10-3
d_gene: .
CDR3aa: CAISEPWDVGQETQYF
CDR3nt: TGTGCCATCAGTGAACCCTGGGACGTTGGCCAAGAGACCCAGTACTTC

j_gene: TRBJ2-3
abundance: .
v_gene: TRBV12-3/TRBV12-4
d_gene: .
CDR3aa: CAITPDGAPDPDTQYF
CDR3nt: TGTGCCATCACCCCAGACGGCGCTCCGGACCCAGATACGCAGTATTTT